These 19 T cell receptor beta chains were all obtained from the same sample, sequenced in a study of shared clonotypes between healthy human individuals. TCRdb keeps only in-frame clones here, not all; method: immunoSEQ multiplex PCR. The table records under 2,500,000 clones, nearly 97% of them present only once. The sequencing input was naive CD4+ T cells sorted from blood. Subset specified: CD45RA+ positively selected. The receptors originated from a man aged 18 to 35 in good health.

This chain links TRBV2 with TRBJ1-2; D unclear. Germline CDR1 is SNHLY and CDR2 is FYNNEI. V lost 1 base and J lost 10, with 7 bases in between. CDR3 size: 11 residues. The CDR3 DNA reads TGTGCCAGCAGTGAAGGTCCAATCTACACCTTC. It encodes CASSEGPIYTF.

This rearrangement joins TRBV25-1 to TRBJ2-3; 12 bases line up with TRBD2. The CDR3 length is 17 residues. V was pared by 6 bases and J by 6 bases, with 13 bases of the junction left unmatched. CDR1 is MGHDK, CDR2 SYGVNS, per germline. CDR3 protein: CASSEHMGGLAGDTQYF. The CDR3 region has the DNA TGTGCCAGCAGCGAACACATGGGAGGACTAGCGGGGGATACGCAGTATTTT.

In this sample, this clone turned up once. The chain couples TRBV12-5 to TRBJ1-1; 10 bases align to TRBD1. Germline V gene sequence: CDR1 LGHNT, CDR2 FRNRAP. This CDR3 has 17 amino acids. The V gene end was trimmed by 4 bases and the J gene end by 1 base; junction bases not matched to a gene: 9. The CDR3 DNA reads TGTGCTAGTGGTTCGCGAGACAGGGGGCTTAAGAACACTGAAGCTTTCTTT. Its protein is CASGSRDRGLKNTEAFF.

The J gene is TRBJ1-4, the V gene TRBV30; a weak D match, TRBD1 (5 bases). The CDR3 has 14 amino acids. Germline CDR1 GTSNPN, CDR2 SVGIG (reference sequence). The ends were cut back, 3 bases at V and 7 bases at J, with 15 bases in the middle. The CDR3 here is CAWSSQAGGEKLFF. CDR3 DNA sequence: TGTGCCTGGAGCTCACAGGCAGGCGGTGAAAAACTGTTTTTT. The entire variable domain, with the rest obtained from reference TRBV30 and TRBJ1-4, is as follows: SQTIHQWPATLVQPVGSPLSLECTVEGTSNPNLYWYRQAAGRGLQLLFYSVGIGQISSEVPQNLSASRPQDRQFILSSKKLLLSDSGFYLCAWSSQAGGEKLFFGSGTQLSVL.

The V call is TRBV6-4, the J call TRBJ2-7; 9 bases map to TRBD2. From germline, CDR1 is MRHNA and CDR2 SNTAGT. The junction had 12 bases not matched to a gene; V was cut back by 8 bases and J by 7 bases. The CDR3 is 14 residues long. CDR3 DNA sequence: TGTGCCAGCGAGGAGGTAGCGGGGGTCGGGGAGCAGTACTTC. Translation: CASEEVAGVGEQYF.

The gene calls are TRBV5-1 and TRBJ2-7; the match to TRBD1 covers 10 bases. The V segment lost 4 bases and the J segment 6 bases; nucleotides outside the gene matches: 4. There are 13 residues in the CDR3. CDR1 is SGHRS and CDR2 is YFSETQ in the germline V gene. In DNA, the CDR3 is TGCGCCAGCAGCGAAAGGACAGGGGGCGAGCAGTACTTC. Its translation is CASSERTGGEQYF.

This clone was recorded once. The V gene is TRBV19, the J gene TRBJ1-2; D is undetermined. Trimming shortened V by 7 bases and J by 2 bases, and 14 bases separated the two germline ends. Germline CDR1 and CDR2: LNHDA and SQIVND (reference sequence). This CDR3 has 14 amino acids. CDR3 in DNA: TGTGCCAGTAACAGAGGGATCCTCAACTATGGCTACACCTTC. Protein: CASNRGILNYGYTF.

The CDR3, as DNA: TGCAGCGTGCAGCCCTCCAGCGGGAGGAACTACGAGCAGTACTTC. This encodes CSVQPSSGRNYEQYF. V gene TRBV29-1 combines with J gene TRBJ2-7, with 9 nucleotides matching TRBD2. This CDR3 comprises 15 residues. Germline lookup yields CDR1 SQVTM and CDR2 ANQGSEA. The ends lost 6 bases at V and 3 bases at J; junction bases unmatched: 12.

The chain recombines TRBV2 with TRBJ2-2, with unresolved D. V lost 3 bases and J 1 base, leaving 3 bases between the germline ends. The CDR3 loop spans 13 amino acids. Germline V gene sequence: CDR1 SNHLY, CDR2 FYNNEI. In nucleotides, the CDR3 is TGTGCCAGCAGTGATTGGAACACCGGGGAGCTGTTTTTT. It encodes CASSDWNTGELFF.

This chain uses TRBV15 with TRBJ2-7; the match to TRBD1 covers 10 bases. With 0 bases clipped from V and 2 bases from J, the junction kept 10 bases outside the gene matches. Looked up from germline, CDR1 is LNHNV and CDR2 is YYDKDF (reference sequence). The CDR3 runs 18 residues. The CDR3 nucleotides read TGTGCCACCAGCAGAGATCGTCAGACAGGGGGCCTTCCCTACGAGCAGTACTTC. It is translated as CATSRDRQTGGLPYEQYF. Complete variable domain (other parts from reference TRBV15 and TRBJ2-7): DAMVIQNPRYQVTQFGKPVTLSCSQTLNHNVMYWYQQKSSQAPKLLFHYYDKDFNNEADTPDNFQSRRPNTSFCFLDIRSPGLGDTAMYLCATSRDRQTGGLPYEQYFGPGTRLTVT.

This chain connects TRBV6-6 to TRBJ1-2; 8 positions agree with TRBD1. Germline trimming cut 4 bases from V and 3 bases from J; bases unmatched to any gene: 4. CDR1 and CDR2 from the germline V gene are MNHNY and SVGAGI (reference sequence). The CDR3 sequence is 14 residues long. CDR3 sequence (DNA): TGTGCCAGCAGTTCGGACAGGGCCTACTATGGCTACACCTTC. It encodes CASSSDRAYYGYTF.

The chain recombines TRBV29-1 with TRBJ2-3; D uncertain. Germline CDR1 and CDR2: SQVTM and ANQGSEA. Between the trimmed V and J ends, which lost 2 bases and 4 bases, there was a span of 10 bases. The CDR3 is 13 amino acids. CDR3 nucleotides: TGCAGCGTTGAAAAGCTACTGCCAGATACGCAGTATTTT. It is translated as CSVEKLLPDTQYF.

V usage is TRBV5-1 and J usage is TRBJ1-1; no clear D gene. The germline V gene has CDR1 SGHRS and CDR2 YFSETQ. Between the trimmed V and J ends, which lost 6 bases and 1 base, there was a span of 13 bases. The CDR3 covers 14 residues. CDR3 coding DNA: TGCGCCAGCACCATTGAGGTTTCGAACACTGAAGCTTTCTTT. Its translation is CASTIEVSNTEAFF.

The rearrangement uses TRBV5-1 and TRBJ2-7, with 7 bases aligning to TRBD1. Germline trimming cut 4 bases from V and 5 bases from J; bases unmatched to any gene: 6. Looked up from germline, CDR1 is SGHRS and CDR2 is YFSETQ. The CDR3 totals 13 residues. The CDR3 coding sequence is TGCGCCAGCAGCCCTTCCGGGACAGACGAGCAGTACTTC. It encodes CASSPSGTDEQYF.

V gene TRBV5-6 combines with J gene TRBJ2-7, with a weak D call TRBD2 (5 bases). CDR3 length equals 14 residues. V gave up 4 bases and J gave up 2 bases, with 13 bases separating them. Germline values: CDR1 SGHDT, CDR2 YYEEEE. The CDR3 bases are TGTGCCAGCAGCCCACGGGGAGTAACCTACGAGCAGTACTTC. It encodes CASSPRGVTYEQYF.

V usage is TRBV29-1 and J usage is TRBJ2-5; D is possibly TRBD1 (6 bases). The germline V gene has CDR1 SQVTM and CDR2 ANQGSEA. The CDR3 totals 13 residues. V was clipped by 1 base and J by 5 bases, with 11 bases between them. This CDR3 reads CSVEAGAAETQYF. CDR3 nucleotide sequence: TGCAGCGTTGAAGCAGGGGCGGCGGAGACCCAGTACTTC. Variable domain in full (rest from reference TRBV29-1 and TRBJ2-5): SAVISQKPSRDICQRGTSLTIQCQVDSQVTMMFWYRQQPGQSLTLIATANQGSEATYESGFVIDKFPISRPNLTFSTLTVSNMSPEDSSIYLCSVEAGAAETQYFGPGTRLLVL.

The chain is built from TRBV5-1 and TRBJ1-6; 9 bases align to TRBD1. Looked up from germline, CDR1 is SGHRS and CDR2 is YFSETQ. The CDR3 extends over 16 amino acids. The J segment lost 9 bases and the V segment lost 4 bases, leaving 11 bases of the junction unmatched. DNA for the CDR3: TGCGCCAGCAGCCTGGACAGGGGACCTGGAAGTTCACCCCTCCACTTT. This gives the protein CASSLDRGPGSSPLHF.

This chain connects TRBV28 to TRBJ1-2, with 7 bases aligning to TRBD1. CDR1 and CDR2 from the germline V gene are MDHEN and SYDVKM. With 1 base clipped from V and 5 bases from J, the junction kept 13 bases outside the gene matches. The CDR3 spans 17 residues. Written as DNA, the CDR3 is TGTGCCAGCAGTTTATCCAAATTCGACAGGGCGTCATATGGCTACACCTTC. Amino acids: CASSLSKFDRASYGYTF.

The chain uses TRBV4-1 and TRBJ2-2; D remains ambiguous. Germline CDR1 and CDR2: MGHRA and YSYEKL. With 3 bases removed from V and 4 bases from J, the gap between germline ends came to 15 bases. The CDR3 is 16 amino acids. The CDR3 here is CASSQAGAYSTGELFF. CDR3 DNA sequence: TGCGCCAGCAGCCAGGCCGGTGCTTATTCCACCGGGGAGCTGTTTTTT.